Presented here are 19 T cell receptor beta chains from one specimen sequenced in a study of T cell responses to AZD1222 COVID-19 vaccine. The method was immunoSEQ multiplex PCR; TCRdb's version includes in-frame clones alone and lacks a portion of them. The repertoire holds roughly 90,000 clones, with roughly nine tenths as singletons. The material sequenced was peripheral blood, taken 28 days after the second AZD1222 dose. The receptor source for this set is an adult who received the AZD1222 COVID-19 vaccine.

This chain uses TRBV19 with TRBJ2-1; D uncertain. The CDR3 loop spans 15 amino acids. V was clipped by 2 bases and J by 0 bases, with 8 bases between them. Per germline, CDR1 LNHDA and CDR2 SQIVND (reference sequence). The CDR3 region has the DNA TGTGCCAGTAGTATATGGCAGGACTCCTACAATGAGCAGTTCTTC. This sequence encodes CASSIWQDSYNEQFF.

This clone occurred once. V usage is TRBV6-5 and J usage is TRBJ1-2; D is uncertain. V lost 6 bases, J lost 5 bases, and 13 bases lay in between. This CDR3 has 13 residues. Germline V CDR1 and CDR2: MNHEY, SVGAGI. CDR3 residues: CASRQQGNYGYTF. The CDR3 DNA sequence: TGTGCCAGCAGGCAACAAGGGAATTATGGCTACACCTTC.

The chain employs TRBV19 and TRBJ2-1; 14 nucleotides match TRBD2. The CDR3 contains 15 residues. Germline CDR1 reads LNHDA; CDR2 reads SQIVND (reference sequence). V gave up 7 bases and J gave up 6 bases; unmatched junction bases: 5. CDR3 bases: TGTGCCAGTACCATGGGACTAGCGGGAGCCAATGAGCAGTTCTTC. Protein product: CASTMGLAGANEQFF.

The rearrangement links TRBV6-6 to TRBJ1-1, with 8 bases aligning to TRBD1. From germline, CDR1 is MNHNY and CDR2 SVGAGI (reference sequence). With V trimmed by 7 bases and J by 0 bases, 4 bases remained unmatched. CDR3 size: 14 residues. The CDR3 protein is CASNVQGVNTEAFF. The CDR3 nucleotides read TGTGCCAGCAACGTACAGGGGGTGAACACTGAAGCTTTCTTT.

In nucleotides, the CDR3 is TGTGCCAGCTCACCAGGCACTAACTATGGCTACACCTTC. Translated: CASSPGTNYGYTF. The chain joins TRBV18 to TRBJ1-2, with D unresolved. V shed 2 bases and J shed 0 bases, with 4 bases lying between them. The V gene's germline CDR1 is KGHSH and CDR2 LQKENI. This CDR3 has 13 amino acids.

V usage is TRBV10-2 and J usage is TRBJ2-3; no clear D. Trimming removed 6 bases from V and 2 bases from J, with 9 bases in between. The CDR3 has 13 amino acids. CDR1 WSHSY and CDR2 SAAADI come from the germline V gene. This CDR3 reads CASREKNTDTQYF. The CDR3 DNA follows: TGCGCCAGCAGGGAGAAGAACACAGATACGCAGTATTTT.

CDR3 region: CASSESRSSGRASEQFF. Written as DNA, the CDR3 is TGCGCCAGCAGTGAGTCGAGGTCTAGCGGGAGGGCCAGTGAGCAGTTCTTC. The chain recombines TRBV10-1 with TRBJ2-1; 12 nucleotides line up with TRBD2. J gave up 9 bases and V 0 bases, and 9 bases lay outside the gene matches. Germline lookup yields CDR1 WNHNN and CDR2 SYGVQD (reference sequence). The CDR3 runs 17 residues.

V is TRBV3-1 (or the pseudogene TRBV3-2) and J is TRBJ2-1; TRBD2 might be the D (5 bases). This CDR3 has 15 amino acids. Trimming took 0 bases from V and 5 from J, leaving 11 bases between them. CDR1 LGHDT and CDR2 YNNKEL come from the germline V gene (reference sequence). This CDR3 is CASSQESSFDNEQFF. For the CDR3, the DNA is TGTGCCAGCAGCCAAGAGTCTAGCTTCGACAATGAGCAGTTCTTC.

The chain is built from TRBV19 and TRBJ1-2; maybe TRBD1 (5 bases). Germline-derived CDR1 and CDR2 are LNHDA and SQIVND (reference sequence). V shed 9 bases and J shed 8 bases, with 22 bases lying between them. There are 14 residues in the CDR3. Written as DNA, the CDR3 is TGTGCCAGCAACCCCAGAAGGGGATACGGCGGCTACACCTTC. It yields the protein CASNPRRGYGGYTF.

V and J are TRBV3-1 (or the pseudogene TRBV3-2) and TRBJ2-2, with 7 bases that match TRBD1. V lost 4 bases to trimming and J lost 3 bases; unmatched junction nucleotides: 5. The CDR3 has 15 residues. The germline V gene has CDR1 LGHDT and CDR2 YNNKEL (reference sequence). The CDR3 DNA sequence: TGTGCCAGCAGCCTGAGGGGACAGTACACCGGGGAGCTGTTTTTT. This sequence encodes CASSLRGQYTGELFF.

V gene TRBV7-6 combines with J gene TRBJ1-1; TRBD1 matches 7 bases. This CDR3 region has 17 residues. The germline CDR1 and CDR2 sequences are SGHVS and FNYEAQ. Germline trimming cut 1 base from V and 0 bases from J; bases unmatched to any gene: 8. The CDR3 nucleotides read TGTGCCAGCAGCTTAGAGGAGGGGGCAGGGGTGAACACTGAAGCTTTCTTT. It yields the protein CASSLEEGAGVNTEAFF.

The gene calls are TRBV20-1 and TRBJ2-7, with D unresolved. V gave up 0 bases and J gave up 7 bases, with 7 bases separating them. This CDR3 has 11 amino acids. The V gene's germline CDR1 is DFQATT and CDR2 SNEGSKA (reference sequence). The CDR3 protein is CSAREVWEQYF. Here the CDR3 DNA reads TGCAGTGCTAGAGAGGTGTGGGAGCAGTACTTC.

The genes are TRBV11-2 and TRBJ2-7; 9 positions agree with TRBD2. This CDR3 is 15 amino acids long. The V and J ends lost 5 bases and 7 bases, in that order; junction bases with no gene match: 12. Looked up from germline, CDR1 is SGHAT and CDR2 is FQNNGV. Here the CDR3 reads CASSPRIAGDEEQYF. CDR3 nucleotides: TGTGCCAGCAGCCCCAGGATAGCGGGAGATGAAGAGCAGTACTTC.

The V gene is TRBV29-1, the J gene TRBJ1-1; D gene unclear. The germline V and J ends were trimmed by 4 bases and 1 base, with 4 bases remaining between them. Looked up from germline, CDR1 is SQVTM and CDR2 is ANQGSEA. The CDR3 has 11 residues. The CDR3 reads CSVGRNTEAFF. For the CDR3, the DNA is TGCAGCGTTGGGAGGAACACTGAAGCTTTCTTT.

The gene calls are TRBV6-5 and TRBJ2-5, with a weak D call TRBD2 (6 bases). Germline-derived CDR1 and CDR2 are MNHEY and SVGAGI. V lost 1 base, J lost 5 bases, and 8 bases lay in between. This CDR3 comprises 13 residues. CDR3: CASSYFAGETQYF. CDR3 DNA: TGTGCCAGCAGTTACTTCGCGGGGGAGACCCAGTACTTC.

This clone showed up just once. The chain joins TRBV28 to TRBJ1-4; D might be TRBD1 (6 bases). V lost 6 bases and J lost 8, with 16 bases in between. Looked up from germline, CDR1 is MDHEN and CDR2 is SYDVKM. The CDR3 consists of 14 residues. CDR3 protein: CASSPGWGAEKLFF. CDR3 nucleotide sequence: TGTGCCAGCAGCCCAGGGTGGGGGGCGGAAAAACTGTTTTTT.

The chain is built from TRBV19 and TRBJ2-1; D is unresolved. The V gene's germline CDR1 is LNHDA and CDR2 SQIVND (reference sequence). V lost 3 bases and J 4 bases, leaving 16 bases between the germline ends. The CDR3 runs 16 residues. The CDR3 DNA follows: TGTGCCAGTAGTATCCCCCAGGCCGAAACATACAATGAGCAGTTCTTC. Its protein product is CASSIPQAETYNEQFF. The whole variable domain, filled in from reference TRBV19 and TRBJ2-1, reads DGGITQSPKYLFRKEGQNVTLSCEQNLNHDAMYWYRQDPGQGLRLIYYSQIVNDFQKGDIAEGYSVSREKKESFPLTVTSAQKNPTAFYLCASSIPQAETYNEQFFGPGTRLTVL.

V and J are TRBV30 and TRBJ2-3; 9 nucleotides agree with TRBD2. CDR3 length: 17 amino acids. After removal of 0 bases from V and 3 bases from J, the junction contained 10 bases not matched to a gene. The germline gives CDR1 GTSNPN, CDR2 SVGIG (reference sequence). The CDR3 protein is CAWSVGRSGGKTDTQYF. CDR3 sequence (DNA): TGTGCCTGGAGTGTAGGTCGTAGCGGGGGTAAAACAGATACGCAGTATTTT.

The gene calls are TRBV7-2 and TRBJ2-3; a possible D gene is TRBD1 (6 bases). CDR1 is SGHTA, CDR2 FQGNSA, per germline. Trimming shortened V by 4 bases and J by 0 bases, and 20 bases separated the two germline ends. CDR3 length: 18 amino acids. CDR3 nucleotide sequence: TGTGCCAGCAGCTCTCCCCTCCCCGGGACACTTAGCACAGATACGCAGTATTTT. It encodes CASSSPLPGTLSTDTQYF.